This entry describes one T cell receptor beta chain. Its antigen is currently unknown. MiXCR was run by TCRdb on the reads, yielding one entry per CDR3 protein. This table has 310,000 or so distinct CDR3 sequences, roughly 25% appearing once. The CDR3 spans 12 residues. Germline V gene lookup returns CDR1 GTSNPN and CDR2 SVGIG (reference sequence). Trimming removed 4 bases at V and 1 base at J, with 8 bases between. This sample was taken from a study of T cell repertoires in cytomegalovirus infection. Study-level background: CMV epitopes used comprised recently identified HLA-C-restricted ones and well-studied HLA-B-restricted ones. Indications came from public TCR beta signatures; they pointed to CMV infection and to a matching HLA type. Overall study findings and caveats: The cumulative frequency of public TCR beta families identified carriers of CMV plus the relevant HLA. What dominated the ex vivo response were HLA-C-restricted CMV-specific TCR beta clonotypes.

The sample was cultured PBMCs, taken from culture after CMV antigen stimulation. V and J are TRBV30 and TRBJ2-7; D not certain. This TCR came from a human donor in good health (CMV status not recorded). Some clones in this sample may be carry-over from other donors' samples. CDR3 sequence (DNA): TGTGCCTGGAAAGGCCGATCCTACGAGCAGTACTTC. It yields the protein CAWKGRSYEQYF.